The 21 T cell receptor beta chains listed next were all sequenced from one sample in a study of PD-1 blockade in mismatch repair-deficient tumors. Clones were sequenced by immunoSEQ multiplex PCR, and TCRdb holds only the in-frame ones, with some missing. The sample holds under 50,000 clones, 77% seen once. Material: PBMCs, obtained before pembrolizumab treatment. The receptors stem from an adult with mismatch repair-deficient cancer.

This clone was detected only once. V and J are TRBV11-3 and TRBJ2-1, with D hard to call. V shed 5 bases and J shed 7 bases, with 18 bases lying between them. The CDR3 has 15 amino acids. Germline CDR1 is SGHNT and CDR2 is YENEEA. The CDR3: CASSRPLPGLNEQFF. The DNA for the CDR3 is TGTGCCAGCAGCCGACCCCTACCGGGCCTGAATGAGCAGTTCTTC.

V gene TRBV18 combines with J gene TRBJ1-2; 8 nucleotides align to TRBD1. J lost 6 bases, V lost 3 bases, and 3 bases had no gene match. The V gene's germline CDR1 is KGHSH and CDR2 LQKENI. The CDR3 runs 13 residues. The CDR3 sequence: CASSPTGQDGYTF. CDR3 bases: TGTGCCAGCTCACCTACGGGACAGGATGGCTACACCTTC.

V is TRBV30 and J is TRBJ1-5; D is unclear. With 0 bases removed from V and 5 bases from J, the gap between germline ends came to 8 bases. The CDR3 covers 13 residues. Germline loops: CDR1 GTSNPN, CDR2 SVGIG (reference sequence). The CDR3 DNA follows: TGTGCCTGGAGTGTAACAGTCGATCAGCCCCAGCATTTT. Its translation: CAWSVTVDQPQHF. Full variable domain (rest looked up from reference TRBV30 and TRBJ1-5): SQTIHQWPATLVQPVGSPLSLECTVEGTSNPNLYWYRQAAGRGLQLLFYSVGIGQISSEVPQNLSASRPQDRQFILSSKKLLLSDSGFYLCAWSVTVDQPQHFGDGTRLSIL.

By sample fraction, this clone is medium-sized (0.01 to 0.1%). The chain employs TRBV19 and TRBJ1-3, with D perhaps matching TRBD1 (6 bases). V lost 8 bases to trimming and J lost 1 base, with 15 bases between them. CDR1 LNHDA and CDR2 SQIVND come from the germline V gene (reference sequence). This CDR3 has 15 residues. CDR3 residues: CASYSQGSSGNTIYF. CDR3 bases: TGTGCCAGTTATTCCCAGGGGTCTTCTGGAAACACCATATATTTT.

This chain connects TRBV5-4 to TRBJ2-7; D is perhaps TRBD2 (6 bases). V lost 5 bases and J 0 bases, leaving 12 bases between the germline ends. The CDR3 covers 14 residues. Germline CDR1 is SGHNT and CDR2 is YYREEE (reference sequence). CDR3 amino acids: CASRAHGSSYEQYF. The CDR3 DNA reads TGTGCCAGCAGGGCTCACGGGAGCTCCTACGAGCAGTACTTC.

The chain is built from TRBV9 and TRBJ2-2; possible D gene TRBD2, 6 bases. Germline V CDR1 and CDR2: SGDLS, YYNGEE. V lost 3 bases and J 0 bases, leaving 9 bases between the germline ends. This CDR3 spans 15 amino acids. As DNA, the CDR3 is TGTGCCAGCAGCGGCGCGGGGTCGAACACCGGGGAGCTGTTTTTT. Protein product: CASSGAGSNTGELFF.

V gene TRBV29-1 combines with J gene TRBJ2-7, with 10 nucleotides matching TRBD2. Germline CDR1 reads SQVTM; CDR2 reads ANQGSEA. This CDR3 spans 14 amino acids. Trimming took 6 bases from V and 6 from J; bases not matched to a gene: 11. CDR3 DNA: TGCAGCGTAAAAGAGGCTAGCGGGAGCGGCGAGCAGTACTTC. The encoded protein is CSVKEASGSGEQYF.

The CDR3 reads CASSLRTSGSTDTQYF. The CDR3 DNA reads as TGTGCCAGCAGTTTACGGACTAGCGGAAGCACAGATACGCAGTATTTT. The chain joins TRBV6-5 to TRBJ2-3, with 10 bases identical to TRBD2. CDR1 MNHEY and CDR2 SVGAGI come from the germline V gene. The CDR3 contains 16 residues. Trimming removed 4 bases from V and 0 bases from J; junction bases left unmatched: 4.

The rearrangement uses TRBV30 and TRBJ2-5; 15 bases agree with TRBD2. V lost 5 bases, J lost 4 bases, and 5 bases stayed unmatched. The V gene's germline CDR1 is GTSNPN and CDR2 SVGIG (reference sequence). The CDR3 spans 15 residues. The CDR3: CAWDGTSGRRETQYF. In DNA, the CDR3 is TGTGCCTGGGACGGGACTAGCGGGAGGCGAGAGACCCAGTACTTC.

This clone has just one count. The rearrangement links TRBV5-6 to TRBJ1-5; D remains ambiguous. Germline CDR1 reads SGHDT; CDR2 reads YYEEEE. This CDR3 comprises 18 residues. V lost 4 bases to trimming and J lost 2 bases, with 22 bases between them. DNA for the CDR3: TGTGCCAGCAGCGAGGCTCATTCGGAGGTGTTGGGCAATCAGCCCCAGCATTTT. It yields the protein CASSEAHSEVLGNQPQHF.

The sample holds a few counts of this clone. The chain carries TRBV11-3 and TRBJ1-2; the D gene is possibly TRBD1 (6 bases). This CDR3 has 16 residues. Germline CDR1 and CDR2: SGHNT and YENEEA. V was trimmed by 5 bases and J by 6 bases, leaving 22 bases between them. This chain's CDR3 is CASSPGAGGSQHGYTF. The CDR3 nucleotides are TGTGCCAGCAGCCCAGGGGCCGGGGGGAGCCAGCATGGCTACACCTTC.

The chain joins TRBV14 to TRBJ2-1, with 7 bases that match TRBD2. This CDR3 has 20 residues. Germline trimming cut 1 base from V and 6 bases from J; bases unmatched to any gene: 21. CDR1 and CDR2 (germline): SGHDN, FVKESK. Written as DNA, the CDR3 is TGTGCCAGCAGCCAAGGTGGCGGGAGCTCCCGAGTTTATCCCTGCAATGAGCAGTTCTTC. Protein product: CASSQGGGSSRVYPCNEQFF.

The chain combines TRBV5-1 with TRBJ1-1, with D perhaps matching TRBD1 (5 bases). The V end lost 3 bases, the J end lost 2 bases, and 8 bases lay between the germline ends. The CDR3 contains 13 residues. The germline gives CDR1 SGHRS, CDR2 YFSETQ. The CDR3, as DNA: TGCGCCAGCAGCTCACAGGCAAACACTGAAGCTTTCTTT. Protein: CASSSQANTEAFF.

This sequence joins TRBV6-5 and TRBJ2-5, with 7 bases aligning to TRBD2. Germline V gene lookup returns CDR1 MNHEY and CDR2 SVGAGI. The CDR3 length is 13 residues. The ends lost 4 bases at V and 7 bases at J; junction bases unmatched: 6. As DNA, the CDR3 is TGTGCCAGCAGTTGGGAGGGCCTGGGGACCCAGTACTTC. Protein sequence: CASSWEGLGTQYF.

This chain uses TRBV2 with TRBJ1-1; maybe TRBD1 (5 bases). Deletions cut 6 bases from V and 3 bases from J, with 8 bases between. In germline, CDR1 is SNHLY, CDR2 FYNNEI. The length of the CDR3 is 12 residues. The CDR3 region is CASSLTDTEAFF. The CDR3 DNA reads TGTGCCAGCAGCTTGACAGACACTGAAGCTTTCTTT.

The chain employs TRBV7-3 and TRBJ2-2; 7 nucleotides match TRBD1. V was pared by 4 bases and J by 1 base, with 12 bases of the junction left unmatched. The CDR3 has 18 amino acids. Germline values: CDR1 SGHTA, CDR2 FQGTGA. CDR3 in amino acids: CASSSLHRGTGNTGELFF. CDR3 nucleotides: TGTGCCAGCAGCTCACTTCACAGGGGAACGGGGAACACCGGGGAGCTGTTTTTT.

The gene calls are TRBV28 and TRBJ1-1; D unclear. CDR1 is MDHEN, CDR2 SYDVKM, per germline. The germline V and J ends were trimmed by 7 bases and 4 bases, with 13 bases remaining between them. The CDR3 has 13 residues. The CDR3 DNA reads as TGTGCCAGCATCCCTTCCCACGGCACTGAAGCTTTCTTT. Translated: CASIPSHGTEAFF.

The chain is built from TRBV5-4 and TRBJ2-1, with 14 bases fitting TRBD2. CDR1 and CDR2 (germline): SGHNT, YYREEE (reference sequence). This CDR3 is built from 17 residues. J lost 5 bases, V lost 5 bases, and 9 bases had no gene match. The CDR3 DNA sequence: TGTGCCAGCAGATCTGGACTAGCGGGAGGATTGAACAATGAGCAGTTCTTC. Protein: CASRSGLAGGLNNEQFF.

The CDR3 spells CASSSLAGGPSYNEQFF. In DNA form, the CDR3 reads TGTGCCAGCAGCTCGCTAGCGGGAGGACCCTCCTACAATGAGCAGTTCTTC. The J gene is TRBJ2-1, the V gene TRBV11-3, with 11 bases lining up with TRBD2. This CDR3 comprises 17 residues. Germline CDR1 is SGHNT and CDR2 is YENEEA. The V segment lost 4 bases and the J segment 0 bases; nucleotides outside the gene matches: 5.

V is TRBV9 and J is TRBJ2-2; 10 nucleotides match TRBD2. Germline V gene sequence: CDR1 SGDLS, CDR2 YYNGEE. This CDR3 spans 17 amino acids. V trimming: 6 bases; J trimming: 6 bases; junction bases outside the gene matches: 14. CDR3 amino acids: CASMRGRTSGGPGELFF. The DNA for the CDR3 is TGTGCCAGCATGAGAGGTCGGACTAGCGGTGGCCCCGGGGAGCTGTTTTTT.

The CDR3 bases are TGTGCCAGCAGCGTAGGCGCAGGGGGCGAATCCTACGAGCAGTACTTC. Translation gives CASSVGAGGESYEQYF. This rearrangement joins TRBV9 to TRBJ2-7; TRBD1 aligns across 8 bases. Trimming took 0 bases from V and 1 from J; bases not matched to a gene: 6. This CDR3 has 16 residues. Germline CDR1 reads SGDLS; CDR2 reads YYNGEE.